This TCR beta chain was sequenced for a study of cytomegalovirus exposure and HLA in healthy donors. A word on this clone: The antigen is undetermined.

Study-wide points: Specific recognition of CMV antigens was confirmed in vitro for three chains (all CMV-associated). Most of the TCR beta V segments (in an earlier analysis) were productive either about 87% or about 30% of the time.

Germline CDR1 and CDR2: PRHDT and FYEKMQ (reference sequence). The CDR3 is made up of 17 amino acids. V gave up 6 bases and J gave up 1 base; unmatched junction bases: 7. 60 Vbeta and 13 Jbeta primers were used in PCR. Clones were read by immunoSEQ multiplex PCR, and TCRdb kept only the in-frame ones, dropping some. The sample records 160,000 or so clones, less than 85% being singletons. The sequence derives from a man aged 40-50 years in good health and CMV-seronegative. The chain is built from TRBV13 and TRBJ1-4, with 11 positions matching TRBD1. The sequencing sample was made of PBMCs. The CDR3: CASRTRTGGETNEKLFF. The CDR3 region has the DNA TGTGCCAGCAGAACAAGGACAGGGGGCGAAACTAATGAAAAACTGTTTTTT.